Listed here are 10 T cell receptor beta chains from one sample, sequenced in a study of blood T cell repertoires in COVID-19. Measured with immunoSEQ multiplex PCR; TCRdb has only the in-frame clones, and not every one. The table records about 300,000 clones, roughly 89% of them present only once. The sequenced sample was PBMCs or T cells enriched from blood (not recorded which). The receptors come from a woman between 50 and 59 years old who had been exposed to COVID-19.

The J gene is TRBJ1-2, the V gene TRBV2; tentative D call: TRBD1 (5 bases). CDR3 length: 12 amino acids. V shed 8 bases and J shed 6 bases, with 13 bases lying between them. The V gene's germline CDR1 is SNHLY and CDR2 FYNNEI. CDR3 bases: TGTGCCAGCGGGACTCCCCCTGATGGCTACACCTTC. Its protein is CASGTPPDGYTF.

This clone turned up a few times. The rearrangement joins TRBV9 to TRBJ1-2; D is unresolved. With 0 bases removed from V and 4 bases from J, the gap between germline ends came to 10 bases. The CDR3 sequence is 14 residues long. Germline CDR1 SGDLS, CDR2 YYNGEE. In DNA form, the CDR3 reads TGTGCCAGCAGCGTAGACGCGGGAAGCTATGGCTACACCTTC. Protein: CASSVDAGSYGYTF.

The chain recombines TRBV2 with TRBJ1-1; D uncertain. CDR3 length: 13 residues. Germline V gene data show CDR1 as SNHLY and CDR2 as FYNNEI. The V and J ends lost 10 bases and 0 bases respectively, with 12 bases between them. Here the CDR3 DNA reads TGTGCCATCGTAAGCTTCATGAACACTGAAGCTTTCTTT. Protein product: CAIVSFMNTEAFF.

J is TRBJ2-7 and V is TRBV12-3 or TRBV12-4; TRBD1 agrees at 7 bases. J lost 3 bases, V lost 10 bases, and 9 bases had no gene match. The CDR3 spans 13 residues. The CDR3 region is CAILDRTYYEQYF. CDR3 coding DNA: TGTGCCATCCTGGACAGGACTTACTACGAGCAGTACTTC.

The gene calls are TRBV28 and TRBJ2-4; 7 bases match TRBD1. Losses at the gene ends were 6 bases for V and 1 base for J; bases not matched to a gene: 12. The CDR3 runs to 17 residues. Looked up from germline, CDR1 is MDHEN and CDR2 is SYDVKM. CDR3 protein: CASSSRGRVEAKNIQYF. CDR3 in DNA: TGTGCCAGCAGCAGTAGGGGGCGTGTTGAGGCCAAAAACATTCAGTACTTC.

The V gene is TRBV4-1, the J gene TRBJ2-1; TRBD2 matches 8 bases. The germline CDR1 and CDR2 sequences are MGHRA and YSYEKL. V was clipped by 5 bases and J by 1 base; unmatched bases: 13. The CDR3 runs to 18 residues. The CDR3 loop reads CASSNPVGGASSYNEQFF. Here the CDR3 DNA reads TGCGCCAGCAGCAATCCGGTCGGGGGGGCTTCATCCTACAATGAGCAGTTCTTC.

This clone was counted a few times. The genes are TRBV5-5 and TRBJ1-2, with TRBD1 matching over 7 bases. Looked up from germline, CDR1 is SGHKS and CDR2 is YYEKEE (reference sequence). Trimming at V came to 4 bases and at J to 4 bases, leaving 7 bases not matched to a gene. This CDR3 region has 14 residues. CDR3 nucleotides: TGTGCCAGCAGCCCGACAACAGGGGTCTATGGCTACACCTTC. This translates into CASSPTTGVYGYTF. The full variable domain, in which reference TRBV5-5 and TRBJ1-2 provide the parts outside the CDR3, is DAGVTQSPTHLIKTRGQQVTLRCSPISGHKSVSWYQQVLGQGPQFIFQYYEKEERGRGNFPDRFSARQFPNYSSELNVNALLLGDSALYLCASSPTTGVYGYTFGSGTRLTVV.

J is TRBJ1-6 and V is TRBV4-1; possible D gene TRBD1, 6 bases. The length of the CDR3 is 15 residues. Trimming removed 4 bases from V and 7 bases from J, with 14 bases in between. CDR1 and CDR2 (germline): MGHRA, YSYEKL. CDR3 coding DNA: TGCGCCAGCAGCCTTCAGACAGGATTAAATTCACCCCTCCACTTT. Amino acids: CASSLQTGLNSPLHF.

The CDR3 sequence: CASRRADGTYGYTF. The DNA of the CDR3 is TGTGCCAGCAGGCGGGCGGACGGTACCTATGGCTACACCTTC. The chain couples TRBV6-5 to TRBJ1-2, with D unresolved. From germline, CDR1 is MNHEY and CDR2 SVGAGI. Trimming shortened V by 6 bases and J by 4 bases, and 15 bases separated the two germline ends. The CDR3 totals 14 residues.

The CDR3 protein is CASSLGGRVDTQYF. The CDR3, as DNA: TGTGCCAGCAGCCTCGGGGGGAGGGTAGATACGCAGTATTTT. The V and J genes are TRBV7-2 and TRBJ2-3; 7 bases match TRBD2. The V gene end was trimmed by 5 bases and the J gene end by 5 bases; junction bases not matched to a gene: 7. This CDR3 is built from 14 residues. In germline, CDR1 is SGHTA, CDR2 FQGNSA.